Below are 27 T cell receptor beta chains sequenced from a single sample in a study of T cells in Graves' hyperthyroidism and ophthalmopathy. What was amplified from RNA transcripts were TCR beta CDR3 regions. Carried out on the TCR CDR3, a first-round RT-PCR used the HTBI primer set. TCRdb redid the calling of the multiplex PCR reads with MiXCR, one entry per CDR3 protein. The data contain some 370,000 distinct CDR3 sequences, around an eighth of them singletons. The sample taken for sequencing was blood. The receptors originated from a man in his fifties with Graves' ophthalmopathy.

This clonotype was found many times. The chain links TRBV11-3 to TRBJ2-1; 9 bases are a match to TRBD2. CDR1 SGHNT and CDR2 YENEEA come from the germline V gene. V shed 6 bases, J shed 7 bases, and the junction held 13 bases outside the gene matches. This CDR3 has 16 amino acids. In nucleotides, the CDR3 is TGTGCCAGCAGGCAAGGACCGGGACTAGCTACAAATGAGCAGTTCTTC. Protein product: CASRQGPGLATNEQFF.

At least ten counts were recorded for this clonotype. The chain links TRBV3-1 to TRBJ1-6, with D hard to call. With 1 base removed from V and 0 bases from J, the gap between germline ends came to 7 bases. The CDR3 sequence is 16 residues long. The germline CDR1 and CDR2 sequences are LGHDT and YNNKEL (reference sequence). The CDR3 DNA reads TGTGCCAGCAGCCAAGTGGGCACCTCCTATAATTCACCCCTCCACTTT. It is translated as CASSQVGTSYNSPLHF.

The sample holds many counts of this clonotype. V gene TRBV27 combines with J gene TRBJ2-7, with D perhaps assigned TRBD1 or TRBD2 (5 bases each). The germline V gene has CDR1 MNHEY and CDR2 SMNVEV (reference sequence). The CDR3 loop spans 14 amino acids. Trimming cost V 5 bases and J 3 bases, with 14 bases left between them. The CDR3 nucleotides read TGTGCCAGCAGTACGGGACGGGATTTCTACGAGCAGTACTTC. Amino acid sequence: CASSTGRDFYEQYF.

The rearrangement links TRBV7-9 to TRBJ2-7, with TRBD1 matching 8 bases. The CDR3 spans 15 residues. Trimming removed 5 bases from V and 1 base from J; junction bases left unmatched: 7. The V gene's germline CDR1 is SEHNR and CDR2 FQNEAQ (reference sequence). CDR3: CASSPNGQGSYEQYF. CDR3 DNA sequence: TGTGCCAGCAGCCCGAATGGACAGGGTTCCTACGAGCAGTACTTC.

This clonotype has ten or more counts. This chain links TRBV12-3 or TRBV12-4 with TRBJ2-3; 14 bases agree with TRBD2. CDR3 length: 19 residues. V trimming: 4 bases; J trimming: 4 bases; junction bases outside the gene matches: 13. Here the CDR3 DNA reads TGTGCCAGCAGTTCCTTCCCGGGACTAGCGGGAGTCGGGGCAGATACGCAGTATTTT. This gives the protein CASSSFPGLAGVGADTQYF.

The chain recombines TRBV19 with TRBJ2-3; D is unclear. The V end lost 3 bases, the J end lost 0 bases, and 13 bases lay between the germline ends. CDR1 is LNHDA, CDR2 SQIVND, per germline (reference sequence). This CDR3 is 16 amino acids long. CDR3 protein: CASSISGIISTDTQYF. CDR3 in DNA: TGTGCCAGTAGTATCTCGGGCATCATAAGCACAGATACGCAGTATTTT.

This clonotype was seen a handful of times. The rearrangement links TRBV9 to TRBJ1-5, with 9 bases lining up with TRBD1. The ends lost 3 bases at V and 7 bases at J; junction bases unmatched: 8. From germline, CDR1 is SGDLS and CDR2 YYNGEE. This CDR3 has 15 residues. Here the CDR3 DNA reads TGTGCCAGCAGCGCCGGGGACAGGGTGGGACAGCCCCAGCATTTT. Amino acid sequence: CASSAGDRVGQPQHF.

The rearrangement uses TRBV5-1 and TRBJ2-1, with 10 bases aligning to TRBD1. Trimming took 2 bases from V and 5 from J; bases not matched to a gene: 4. Germline V gene data show CDR1 as SGHRS and CDR2 as YFSETQ. This CDR3 comprises 15 residues. The CDR3: CASSFGTGENNEQFF. The CDR3 coding sequence is TGCGCCAGCAGCTTCGGGACAGGGGAAAACAATGAGCAGTTCTTC.

The table lists this clonotype with many counts. The chain has TRBV5-1 and TRBJ2-1, with 9 bases lining up with TRBD1. V shed 0 bases, J shed 7 bases, and the junction held 5 bases outside the gene matches. From germline, CDR1 is SGHRS and CDR2 YFSETQ. This CDR3 has 15 residues. Here the CDR3 reads CASSLGTGATNEQFF. For the CDR3, the DNA is TGCGCCAGCAGCTTGGGGACAGGGGCAACAAATGAGCAGTTCTTC.

This clonotype came up a few times. This rearrangement joins TRBV2 to TRBJ1-1, with 8 bases matching TRBD1. Germline CDR1 and CDR2: SNHLY and FYNNEI. The CDR3 extends over 14 amino acids. With V trimmed by 6 bases and J by 9 bases, 12 bases remained unmatched. DNA of the CDR3: TGTGCCAGCAGAGGAACACAGGGGGTCGCCCAAGCTTTCTTT. Translated, it gives CASRGTQGVAQAFF.

As concerns this clonotype: This may be a read error: a much more frequent sequence differs by one nucleotide. The chain has TRBV14 and TRBJ2-3; 8 positions agree with TRBD1. Germline CDR1 and CDR2: SGHDN and FVKESK. The CDR3 has 15 amino acids. The CDR3 DNA reads as TGTGCCTGCAGCCATGGACAGGGCAACACAGATACGCAGTATTTT. Its protein is CACSHGQGNTDTQYF. Filled out from reference TRBV14 and TRBJ2-3, the complete variable domain reads EAGVTQFPSHSVIEKGQTVTLRCDPISGHDNLYWYRRVMGKEIKFLLHFVKESKQDESGMPNNRFLAERTGGTYSTLKVQPAELEDSGVYFCACSHGQGNTDTQYFGPGTRLTVL.

V and J are TRBV28 and TRBJ2-4; 11 bases map to TRBD2. The CDR3 has 16 amino acids. V was pared by 1 base and J by 5 bases, with 4 bases of the junction left unmatched. From germline, CDR1 is MDHEN and CDR2 SYDVKM. CDR3 sequence reads: CASSLLVAGGENIQYF. CDR3 coding DNA: TGTGCCAGCAGTTTATTGGTAGCGGGAGGGGAAAACATTCAGTACTTC.

This clonotype has a count of ten or more. This CDR3 reads CASSYGGNTIYF. The CDR3 DNA is TGTGCCAGCAGTTATGGTGGAAACACCATATATTTT. This chain connects TRBV27 to TRBJ1-3; no clear D gene. Trimming took off 4 bases at V and 3 bases at J, with 4 bases between the two ends. CDR3 size: 12 residues. Germline values: CDR1 MNHEY, CDR2 SMNVEV (reference sequence).

This clonotype has a count of ten or more. The chain carries TRBV7-9 and TRBJ1-1, with D unclear. V lost 2 bases and J 4 bases, leaving 5 bases between the germline ends. Germline V CDR1 and CDR2: SEHNR, FQNEAQ (reference sequence). This CDR3 comprises 12 residues. CDR3 DNA: TGTGCCAGCAGCTTATTTCCCACTGAAGCTTTCTTT. Residues: CASSLFPTEAFF.

This clonotype was counted a few times. The rearrangement uses TRBV4-1 and TRBJ2-5, with D hard to call. This CDR3 region has 15 residues. Looked up from germline, CDR1 is MGHRA and CDR2 is YSYEKL. V lost 4 bases to trimming and J lost 1 base, with 13 bases between them. CDR3 coding DNA: TGCGCCAGCAGCCGATTTGGCAGCTTCCAAGAGACCCAGTACTTC. It is translated as CASSRFGSFQETQYF.

Only a few counts were recorded for this clonotype. V is TRBV9 and J is TRBJ2-3; D call uncertain. The CDR3 extends over 13 amino acids. Trimming removed 4 bases from V and 2 bases from J, with 8 bases in between. From germline, CDR1 is SGDLS and CDR2 YYNGEE. Here the CDR3 reads CASSPKVTDTQYF. The CDR3 bases are TGTGCCAGCAGCCCAAAAGTCACAGATACGCAGTATTTT.

The chain combines TRBV19 with TRBJ2-1; D gene ambiguous. The CDR3 consists of 14 residues. The V end lost 7 bases, the J end lost 2 bases, and 12 bases lay between the germline ends. Germline CDR1 and CDR2: LNHDA and SQIVND (reference sequence). CDR3 residues: CASTPEGTYNEQFF. The CDR3 coding sequence is TGTGCCAGTACCCCGGAAGGGACCTACAATGAGCAGTTCTTC.

This clonotype was picked up many times. The chain links TRBV11-3 to TRBJ2-1; tentatively, D is TRBD1 or TRBD2 (5 bases each). The germline V and J ends were trimmed by 1 base and 0 bases, with 10 bases remaining between them. CDR3 length: 16 amino acids. Germline CDR1 is SGHNT and CDR2 is YENEEA. CDR3 sequence: CASSLAGPNSYNEQFF. The DNA for the CDR3 is TGTGCCAGCAGCTTAGCGGGACCGAACTCCTACAATGAGCAGTTCTTC.

This clonotype was counted many times. The gene calls are TRBV11-2 and TRBJ2-3; 11 nucleotides align to TRBD2. CDR1 and CDR2 from the germline V gene are SGHAT and FQNNGV. The CDR3 length is 19 residues. The J segment lost 3 bases and the V segment lost 0 bases, leaving 11 bases of the junction unmatched. The CDR3 spells CASSLDWLAGGLITDTQYF. The CDR3 DNA is TGTGCCAGCAGCTTAGATTGGCTAGCGGGAGGCTTGATTACAGATACGCAGTATTTT.

This clonotype was recorded at least ten times. J is TRBJ2-7 and V is TRBV5-1; D is unresolved. Trimming removed 0 bases at V and 1 base at J, with 11 bases between. Germline CDR1 and CDR2: SGHRS and YFSETQ. The CDR3 has 15 amino acids. The CDR3: CASSLATSQSYEQYF. The DNA for the CDR3 is TGCGCCAGCAGCTTGGCTACGTCCCAGTCCTACGAGCAGTACTTC.

This clonotype was detected only a few times. This chain uses TRBV12-3 or TRBV12-4 with TRBJ2-2; D may match TRBD1 or TRBD2 (5 bases each). The CDR3 covers 13 residues. Trimming left V 6 bases short and J 6 bases short, with 11 bases between. The CDR3 spells CASSRVGAGELFF. The CDR3 DNA is TGTGCCAGCAGCCGCGTGGGGGCCGGGGAGCTGTTTTTT.

A few counts support this clonotype. The chain employs TRBV2 and TRBJ2-1, with 7 nucleotides matching TRBD1. The CDR3 runs to 13 residues. The junction had 1 base not matched to a gene; V was cut back by 4 bases and J by 4 bases. Germline lookup yields CDR1 SNHLY and CDR2 FYNNEI. The CDR3 reads CASSGDRYNEQFF. The CDR3 DNA follows: TGTGCCAGCAGTGGGGACAGATACAATGAGCAGTTCTTC.

This clonotype turned up a few times. At one end the junction does not follow the germline gene, possibly because of a read error. This chain joins TRBV20-1 and TRBJ2-5; D is ambiguous. This CDR3 is built from 10 residues. The germline gives CDR1 DFQATT, CDR2 SNEGSKA (reference sequence). CDR3 DNA: TGCAGTGCTAGAGAGGAGACCCGGTACTTC. Its translation: CSAREETRYF.

This rearrangement joins TRBV10-3 to TRBJ2-7; TRBD2 agrees at 9 bases. The germline CDR1 and CDR2 sequences are ENHRY and SYGVKD. The CDR3 has 17 residues. The ends lost 3 bases at V and 4 bases at J; junction bases unmatched: 13. The CDR3 spells CAISDFTGTSIGYEQYF. The CDR3 DNA reads as TGTGCCATCAGTGACTTCACCGGGACTAGCATTGGGTACGAGCAGTACTTC.

This clonotype was found many times. The rearrangement uses TRBV20-1 and TRBJ2-1; 10 nucleotides align to TRBD2. This CDR3 region has 16 residues. CDR1 DFQATT and CDR2 SNEGSKA come from the germline V gene (reference sequence). The V gene end was trimmed by 3 bases and the J gene end by 3 bases; junction bases not matched to a gene: 8. The CDR3 protein is CSASRAGGTNYNEQFF. CDR3 nucleotide sequence: TGCAGTGCTAGTAGAGCGGGAGGGACTAACTACAATGAGCAGTTCTTC.

Many counts were recorded for this clonotype. The chain links TRBV6-1 to TRBJ2-3, with 8 bases lining up with TRBD1. This CDR3 spans 13 amino acids. V lost 5 bases and J lost 7; bases outside the gene matches: 5. Germline-derived CDR1 and CDR2 are MNHNS and SASEGT. The DNA of the CDR3 is TGTGCCAGCAGTACAGACAGGGGCAATACGCAGTATTTT. This codes for CASSTDRGNTQYF.

This clonotype was found a few times. The chain is built from TRBV4-2 and TRBJ2-1; 10 positions agree with TRBD2. The CDR3 consists of 15 residues. Germline CDR1 and CDR2: LGHNA and YNFKEQ. V trimming: 4 bases; J trimming: 8 bases; junction bases outside the gene matches: 8. The DNA of the CDR3 is TGTGCCAGCAGCCGAATAGCGGGAGGTAGAGATGAGCAGTTCTTC. Translation gives CASSRIAGGRDEQFF.